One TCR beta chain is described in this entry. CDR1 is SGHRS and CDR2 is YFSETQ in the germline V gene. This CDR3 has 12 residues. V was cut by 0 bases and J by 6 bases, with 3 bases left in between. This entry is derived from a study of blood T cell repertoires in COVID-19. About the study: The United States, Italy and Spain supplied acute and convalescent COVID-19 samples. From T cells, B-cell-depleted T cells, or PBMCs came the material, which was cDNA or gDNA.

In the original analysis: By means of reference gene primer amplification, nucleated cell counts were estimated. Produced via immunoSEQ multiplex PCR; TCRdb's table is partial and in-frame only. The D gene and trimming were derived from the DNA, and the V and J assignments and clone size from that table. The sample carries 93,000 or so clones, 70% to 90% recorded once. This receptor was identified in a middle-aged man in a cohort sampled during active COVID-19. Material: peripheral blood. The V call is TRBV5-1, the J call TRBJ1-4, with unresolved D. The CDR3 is CASSLADEKLFF. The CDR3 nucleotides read TGCGCCAGCAGCTTGGCGGATGAAAAACTGTTTTTT. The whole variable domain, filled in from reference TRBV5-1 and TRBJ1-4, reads KAGVTQTPRYLIKTRGQQVTLSCSPISGHRSVSWYQQTPGQGLQFLFEYFSETQRNKGNFPGRFSGRQFSNSRSEMNVSTLELGDSALYLCASSLADEKLFFGSGTQLSVL.